Listed below are T cell receptor beta chains from one sample, sequenced in a study of control samples from healthy donors and cancer patients. The protocol was immunoSEQ multiplex PCR, while the TCRdb copy is restricted to in-frame clones and leaves out a portion. The sample lists about 95,000 clones, roughly nine tenths occurring once. The sequencing sample was made of blood. The receptors were sampled from a woman between 65 and 79 years old in good health. CDR3s include the opening cysteine and the closing phenylalanine or tryptophan. The D gene is left open where the match is weak. Size values are once, few and many counts, or a class for expanded clones, and some rows have none.

clone size: .
J gene: TRBJ1-2
D gene: .
V gene: TRBV4-1
CDR3 DNA: TGCGCCAGCAGCCAAGATCTCGGCAGGGCCACCTTC
CDR3 protein: CASSQDLGRATF

clone size: .
J gene: TRBJ1-1
D gene: TRBD1
V gene: TRBV27
CDR3 DNA: TGTGCCAGCAGTTTTAGTCGCGGGACAGTGAACACTGAAGCTTTCTTT
CDR3 protein: CASSFSRGTVNTEAFF

clone size: .
J gene: TRBJ2-7
D gene: TRBD1
V gene: TRBV12-3/TRBV12-4
CDR3 DNA: TGTGCCAGCACCTCAGGGGGTGTCTACGAGCAGTACTTC
CDR3 protein: CASTSGGVYEQYF

clone size: few
J gene: TRBJ1-5
D gene: .
V gene: TRBV7-8
CDR3 DNA: TGTGCCAGCAGCTTAGGGATAGGGGGCAATCAGCCCCAGCATTTT
CDR3 protein: CASSLGIGGNQPQHF

clone size: .
J gene: TRBJ1-1
D gene: .
V gene: TRBV4-3
CDR3 DNA: TGCGCCAGCTCCCGGGACGGTAACACTGAAGCTTTCTTT
CDR3 protein: CASSRDGNTEAFF

clone size: .
J gene: TRBJ1-2
D gene: TRBD1
V gene: TRBV29-1
CDR3 DNA: TGCAGCGTTGATGTCAACAGGGGGCCCTATGGCTACACCTTC
CDR3 protein: CSVDVNRGPYGYTF

clone size: once
J gene: TRBJ1-1
D gene: .
V gene: TRBV6-5
CDR3 DNA: TGTGCCAGCAGTTACTCGTGGGCCGGGAACACTGAAGCTTTCTTT
CDR3 protein: CASSYSWAGNTEAFF

clone size: .
J gene: TRBJ2-5
D gene: .
V gene: TRBV2
CDR3 DNA: TGTGCCAGCAGTGATAGGGGGAGTAAAGAGACCCAGTACTTC
CDR3 protein: CASSDRGSKETQYF

clone size: .
J gene: TRBJ1-3
D gene: .
V gene: TRBV2
CDR3 DNA: TGTGCCAGCAGTGACTGGGGGGGAGTAGCCGGAAACACCATATATTTT
CDR3 protein: CASSDWGGVAGNTIYF

clone size: .
J gene: TRBJ2-5
D gene: TRBD1
V gene: TRBV7-9
CDR3 DNA: TGTGCCAGCAGCCTCGGGACAGGGGGCAGTTTAGAGACCCAGTACTTC
CDR3 protein: CASSLGTGGSLETQYF

clone size: .
J gene: TRBJ1-2
D gene: .
V gene: TRBV5-1
CDR3 DNA: TGCGCCAGCAGCTTGGGCGGTCGAGTAACTAACTATGGCTACACCTTC
CDR3 protein: CASSLGGRVTNYGYTF

clone size: .
J gene: TRBJ2-5
D gene: .
V gene: TRBV9
CDR3 DNA: TGTGCCAGCAGCGTAGCTTGGAGGGGAGGAGAGACCCAGTACTTC
CDR3 protein: CASSVAWRGGETQYF

clone size: .
J gene: TRBJ1-2
D gene: TRBD1
V gene: TRBV20-1
CDR3 DNA: TGCAGTGCGAGTCATAACCGGGACAGGGGCCCGAAGGGGGTCGGCTACACCTTC
CDR3 protein: CSASHNRDRGPKGVGYTF

clone size: .
J gene: TRBJ2-1
D gene: .
V gene: TRBV20-1
CDR3 DNA: TGCAGTGCTAGTGTTCTGGGTAATGAGCAGTTCTTC
CDR3 protein: CSASVLGNEQFF

clone size: .
J gene: TRBJ1-5
D gene: .
V gene: TRBV7-2
CDR3 DNA: TGTGCCAGCAGCTACCCGGGACGGAATCAGCCCCAGCATTTT
CDR3 protein: CASSYPGRNQPQHF

clone size: .
J gene: TRBJ1-1
D gene: .
V gene: TRBV27
CDR3 DNA: TGTGCCAGCAGTTCGATAGTGAACACTGAAGCTTTCTTT
CDR3 protein: CASSSIVNTEAFF

clone size: .
J gene: TRBJ2-1
D gene: .
V gene: TRBV5-1
CDR3 DNA: TGCGCCAGCAGCTTGGAGGTCAATGAGCAGTTCTTC
CDR3 protein: CASSLEVNEQFF

clone size: .
J gene: TRBJ1-4
D gene: TRBD1
V gene: TRBV9
CDR3 DNA: TGTGCCAGCAGCCCCCGGGACAGACATGAAAAACTGTTTTTT
CDR3 protein: CASSPRDRHEKLFF

clone size: .
J gene: TRBJ2-2
D gene: TRBD2
V gene: TRBV10-3
CDR3 DNA: TGTGCCATCAGGTCTAGCGGGGGCCCCCGAACCGGGGAGCTGTTTTTT
CDR3 protein: CAIRSSGGPRTGELFF

clone size: .
J gene: TRBJ2-2
D gene: .
V gene: TRBV2
CDR3 DNA: TGTGCCAGCAGTCCTCAAACCGGGGAGCTGTTTTTT
CDR3 protein: CASSPQTGELFF

clone size: .
J gene: TRBJ2-3
D gene: .
V gene: TRBV7-2
CDR3 DNA: TGTGCCAGCAGCCCTCCTAGCGTCGGCGCAGATACGCAGTATTTT
CDR3 protein: CASSPPSVGADTQYF

clone size: .
J gene: TRBJ1-2
D gene: TRBD1
V gene: TRBV5-4
CDR3 DNA: TGTGCCAGCAGCCGGGACAGGGGGAATGGCTACACCTTC
CDR3 protein: CASSRDRGNGYTF

clone size: once
J gene: TRBJ2-5
D gene: TRBD1
V gene: TRBV7-7
CDR3 DNA: TGTGCTAGCAGCTTAGGGACAGGGGGCGATGGGGAGACCCAGTACTTC
CDR3 protein: CASSLGTGGDGETQYF

clone size: few
J gene: TRBJ2-3
D gene: TRBD1
V gene: TRBV19
CDR3 DNA: TGTGCCACCCGAGACAGGGGGCGTGCAGATACGCAGTATTTT
CDR3 protein: CATRDRGRADTQYF

clone size: once
J gene: TRBJ2-7
D gene: TRBD1
V gene: TRBV5-1
CDR3 DNA: TGCGCCAGCAGCTTGGGACAGGGGGCCTACGAGCAGTACTTC
CDR3 protein: CASSLGQGAYEQYF

clone size: .
J gene: TRBJ1-4
D gene: .
V gene: TRBV2
CDR3 DNA: TGTGCCAGCAGGACCACAGAACTGTTTTTT
CDR3 protein: CASRTTELFF

clone size: .
J gene: TRBJ2-5
D gene: .
V gene: TRBV7-2
CDR3 DNA: TGTGCCAGCAGCTTAGGGAGGCGGGCTGGAGAGACCCAGTACTTC
CDR3 protein: CASSLGRRAGETQYF

clone size: .
J gene: TRBJ1-4
D gene: .
V gene: TRBV6-5
CDR3 DNA: TGTGCCAGCAGGCCCTCAGGGACGGGGGAAAAACTGTTTTTT
CDR3 protein: CASRPSGTGEKLFF

clone size: .
J gene: TRBJ2-3
D gene: TRBD2
V gene: TRBV13
CDR3 DNA: TGTGCCAGCAGCTCTAGGGCTAGCGGAACAGAGGATACGCAGTATTTT
CDR3 protein: CASSSRASGTEDTQYF

clone size: .
J gene: TRBJ2-1
D gene: .
V gene: TRBV18
CDR3 DNA: TGTGCCAGCTCACCAGGCCTTAGGGAGCAGTTCTTC
CDR3 protein: CASSPGLREQFF

clone size: .
J gene: TRBJ1-1
D gene: TRBD1
V gene: TRBV5-6
CDR3 DNA: TGTGCCAGCAGCGCGACAGGGGACACTGAAGCTTTCTTT
CDR3 protein: CASSATGDTEAFF

clone size: once
J gene: TRBJ1-5
D gene: .
V gene: TRBV19
CDR3 DNA: TGTGCCAGCGGGACATTCTATCAGCCCCAGCATTTT
CDR3 protein: CASGTFYQPQHF

clone size: .
J gene: TRBJ1-5
D gene: .
V gene: TRBV19
CDR3 DNA: TGTGCCAGTCGCGCAAGGAATCAGCCCCAGCATTTT
CDR3 protein: CASRARNQPQHF

clone size: .
J gene: TRBJ2-2
D gene: TRBD1
V gene: TRBV5-1
CDR3 DNA: TGCGCCAGCAGCATGTTGGTGACAGGGGGCATCGGGGAGCTGTTTTTT
CDR3 protein: CASSMLVTGGIGELFF

clone size: .
J gene: TRBJ2-7
D gene: .
V gene: TRBV13
CDR3 DNA: TGTGCCAGCAGCTTAGAAGATGGCCCAGCGAGGGACGAGCAGTACTTC
CDR3 protein: CASSLEDGPARDEQYF

clone size: .
J gene: TRBJ1-5
D gene: .
V gene: TRBV2
CDR3 DNA: TGTGCCAGCACTCAGGGAAGAGGCAGCAATCAGCCCCAGCATTTT
CDR3 protein: CASTQGRGSNQPQHF

clone size: .
J gene: TRBJ2-1
D gene: .
V gene: TRBV7-8
CDR3 DNA: TGTGCCAGCAGCTTAGGGGCAGGGTCCTACAATGAGCAGTTCTTC
CDR3 protein: CASSLGAGSYNEQFF

clone size: .
J gene: TRBJ1-4
D gene: .
V gene: TRBV12-3/TRBV12-4
CDR3 DNA: TGTGCCAGTTGGAAGGGGCGCGATGAAAAACTGTTTTTT
CDR3 protein: CASWKGRDEKLFF

clone size: .
J gene: TRBJ2-7
D gene: .
V gene: TRBV5-4
CDR3 DNA: TGTGTCAGCAGCTTGTCCATCACCAGGGGCTCCTACGAGCAGTACTTC
CDR3 protein: CVSSLSITRGSYEQYF

clone size: .
J gene: TRBJ1-2
D gene: .
V gene: TRBV29-1
CDR3 DNA: TGCAGCGCCGACGTGGGGGCCTCCATGTCCAATGGCTACACCTTC
CDR3 protein: CSADVGASMSNGYTF

clone size: .
J gene: TRBJ1-3
D gene: .
V gene: TRBV5-5
CDR3 DNA: TGTGCCAGCAGCTCCCCTTCCGTGGGAGAGGACACCATATATTTT
CDR3 protein: CASSSPSVGEDTIYF